The rows below give T cell receptor beta chains drawn from one sample of a study of PD-L1 blockade in urothelial cancer. Produced via immunoSEQ multiplex PCR; TCRdb's table is partial and in-frame only. The sample records about 63,000 clones, roughly four fifths being singletons. The sequences come from PBMCs, collected around atezolizumab (anti-PD-L1) treatment. These receptors all stem from an older man with urothelial cancer. The CDR3 runs from the conserved cysteine through the conserved F or W. D genes are given only for firm matches. Size is stated for part of the rows, as once, few or many counts, or as a class when the clone is expanded.

d_gene,j_gene,v_gene,abundance,CDR3nt,CDR3aa
-,TRBJ1-3,TRBV7-2,-,TGTGCCAGCACCGACGCGGGCACCACAAGAAACACCATATATTTT,CASTDAGTTRNTIYF
-,TRBJ1-1,TRBV5-1,-,TGCGCCAGCAGTCTGGGGGGGAGGGCTGAAGCTTTCTTT,CASSLGGRAEAFF
-,TRBJ2-7,TRBV2,once,TGTGCCAGCACCGGGTTCAGCGGCTCCTACGAGCAGTACTTC,CASTGFSGSYEQYF
-,TRBJ1-3,TRBV9,-,TGTGCCAGCAGCGCTTTGGCAAGCTCTGGAAACACCATATATTTT,CASSALASSGNTIYF
TRBD1,TRBJ1-3,TRBV4-2,-,TGTGCCAGCAGCCAAGGGGACAGGAACTCTGGAAACACCATATATTTT,CASSQGDRNSGNTIYF
TRBD2,TRBJ2-2,TRBV30,-,TGTGCCTGGAGGGAAGGGACTAGCGCCGGGGAGCTGTTTTTT,CAWREGTSAGELFF
TRBD1,TRBJ2-7,TRBV7-6,-,TGTGCCAGCAGCTTACTCCCGCCGACAGGGGAATACGAGCAGTACTTC,CASSLLPPTGEYEQYF
TRBD1,TRBJ1-5,TRBV6-6,-,TGTGCCAGCAGACGGGGACAGGGAAATCAGCCCCAGCATTTT,CASRRGQGNQPQHF
TRBD1,TRBJ2-7,TRBV19,-,TGTGCCAGTAGTAGGGACAGGCCTTCCTACGAGCAGTACTTC,CASSRDRPSYEQYF
-,TRBJ2-5,TRBV9,-,TGTGCCAGCAGCGTAGCTACGGGAGAGACCCAGTACTTC,CASSVATGETQYF
-,TRBJ2-4,TRBV29-1,-,TGCAGCGTTGGGGGAGCCGGGCAAAACATTCAGTACTTC,CSVGGAGQNIQYF
TRBD2,TRBJ2-1,TRBV9,-,TGTGCCAGCAGCCCCCGGACTAGCGGGAACTCCTACAATGAGCAGTTCTTC,CASSPRTSGNSYNEQFF
-,TRBJ2-7,TRBV6-5,-,TGTGCCTCCAGGGGAATGGACGAGCAGTACTTC,CASRGMDEQYF
-,TRBJ2-1,TRBV19,-,TGTGCCAGTAGTACGCCTCTAAATGAGCAGTTCTTC,CASSTPLNEQFF
TRBD1,TRBJ1-2,TRBV6-4,-,TGTGCCAGCAATCGAGGACAGGGGGACGACTACACCTTC,CASNRGQGDDYTF
TRBD2,TRBJ2-3,TRBV29-1,once,TGCAGCGTTGAATTGTGGACTAGCGGGAAGACAGATACGCAGTATTTT,CSVELWTSGKTDTQYF
TRBD2,TRBJ2-3,TRBV7-2,-,TGTGCCAGCAGCTTAGACGGGGGGGCTGGAGATACGCAGTATTTT,CASSLDGGAGDTQYF
TRBD1,TRBJ1-2,TRBV7-2,-,TGTGCCAGCAGCCCAGACAGGGGGATCTATGGCTACACCTTC,CASSPDRGIYGYTF
TRBD2,TRBJ2-7,TRBV11-3,-,TGTGCCAGCAGCTTTGAGACTAGCGGGGGCCTTAAACGTGGCGAGCAGTACTTC,CASSFETSGGLKRGEQYF
TRBD1,TRBJ1-2,TRBV10-2,-,TGCGCCAGCAGTAGCGACCGGGACAGGAGTAACTATGGCTACACCTTC,CASSSDRDRSNYGYTF
TRBD1,TRBJ2-7,TRBV7-2,-,TGTGCCAGCAGCTTAGGGGACAGGTACGAGCAGTACTTC,CASSLGDRYEQYF
TRBD1,TRBJ2-7,TRBV6-1,-,TGTGCCAGCAGTGAAGGGACAGGGCCGACCTACGAGCAGTACTTC,CASSEGTGPTYEQYF
TRBD2,TRBJ2-7,TRBV4-3,few,TGCGCCAGCAGCCAAGGAGGAGGAGCGGGAGGCTACGAGCAGTACTTC,CASSQGGGAGGYEQYF
TRBD1,TRBJ1-2,TRBV5-1,-,TGCGCCAGCAGCTTGGAGGGGACAGGGAGAGACTATGGCTACACCTTC,CASSLEGTGRDYGYTF
-,TRBJ1-1,TRBV7-9,-,TGTGCCAGCAGGTCGGACACCTCGAACACTGAAGCTTTCTTT,CASRSDTSNTEAFF
-,TRBJ2-3,TRBV5-5,-,TGTGCCAGCAGCCCCCTCGGAGGCACCATTCGTAGCACAGATACGCAGTATTTT,CASSPLGGTIRSTDTQYF